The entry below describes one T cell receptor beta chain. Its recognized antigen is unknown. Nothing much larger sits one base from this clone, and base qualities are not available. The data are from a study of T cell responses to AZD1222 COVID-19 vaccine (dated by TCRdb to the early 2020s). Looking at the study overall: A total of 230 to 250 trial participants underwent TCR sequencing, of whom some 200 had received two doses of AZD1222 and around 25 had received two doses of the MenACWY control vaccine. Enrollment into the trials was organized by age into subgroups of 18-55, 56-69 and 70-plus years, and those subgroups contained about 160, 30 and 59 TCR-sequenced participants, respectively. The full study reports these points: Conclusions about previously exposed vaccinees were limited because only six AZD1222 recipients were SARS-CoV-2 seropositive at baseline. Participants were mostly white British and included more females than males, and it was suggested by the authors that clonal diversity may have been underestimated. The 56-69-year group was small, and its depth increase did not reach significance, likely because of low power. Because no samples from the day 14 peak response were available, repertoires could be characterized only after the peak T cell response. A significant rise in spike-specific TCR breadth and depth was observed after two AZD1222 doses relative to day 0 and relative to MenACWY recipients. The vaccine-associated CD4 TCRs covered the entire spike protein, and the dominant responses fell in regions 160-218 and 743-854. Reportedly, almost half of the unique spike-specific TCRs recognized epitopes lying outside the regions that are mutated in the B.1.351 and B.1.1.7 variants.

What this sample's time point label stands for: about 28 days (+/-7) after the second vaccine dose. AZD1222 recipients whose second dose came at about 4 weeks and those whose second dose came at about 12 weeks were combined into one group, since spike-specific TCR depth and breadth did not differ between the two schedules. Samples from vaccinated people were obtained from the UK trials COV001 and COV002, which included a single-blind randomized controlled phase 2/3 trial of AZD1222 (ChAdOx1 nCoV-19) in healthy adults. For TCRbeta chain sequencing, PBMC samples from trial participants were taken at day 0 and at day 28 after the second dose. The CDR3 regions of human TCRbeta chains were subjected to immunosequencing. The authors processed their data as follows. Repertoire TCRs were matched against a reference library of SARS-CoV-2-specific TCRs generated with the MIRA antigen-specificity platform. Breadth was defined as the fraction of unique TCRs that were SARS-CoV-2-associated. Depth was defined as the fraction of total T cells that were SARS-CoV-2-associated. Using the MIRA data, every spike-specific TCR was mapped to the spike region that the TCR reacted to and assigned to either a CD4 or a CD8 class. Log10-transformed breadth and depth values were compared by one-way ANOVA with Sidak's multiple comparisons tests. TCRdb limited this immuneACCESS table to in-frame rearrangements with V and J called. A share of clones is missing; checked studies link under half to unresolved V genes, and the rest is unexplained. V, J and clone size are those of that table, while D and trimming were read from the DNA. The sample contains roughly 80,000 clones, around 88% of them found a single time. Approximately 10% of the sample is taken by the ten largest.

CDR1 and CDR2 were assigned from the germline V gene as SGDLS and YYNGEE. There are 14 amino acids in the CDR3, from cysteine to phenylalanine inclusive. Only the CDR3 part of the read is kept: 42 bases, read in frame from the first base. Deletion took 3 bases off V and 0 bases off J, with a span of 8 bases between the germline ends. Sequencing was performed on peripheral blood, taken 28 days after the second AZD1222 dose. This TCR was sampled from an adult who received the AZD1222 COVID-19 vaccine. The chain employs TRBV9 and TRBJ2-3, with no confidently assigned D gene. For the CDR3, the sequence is CASSAQPSTDTQYF. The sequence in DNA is TGTGCCAGCAGCGCCCAGCCTAGCACAGATACGCAGTATTTT.